The 24 T cell receptor beta chains listed next were all sequenced from one sample in a study of cytomegalovirus exposure and HLA in healthy donors. PCR amplification relied on 60 Vbeta primers (plus 13 Jbeta primers). Clones were read by immunoSEQ multiplex PCR, and TCRdb kept only the in-frame ones, dropping some. The sample consists of fewer than 120,000 clones, approximately 78% of them appearing once. Sequenced input: PBMCs. These receptors originate from a woman in her thirties in good health and CMV-seronegative.

V and J are TRBV27 and TRBJ2-1, with D hard to call. The CDR3 sequence is 13 residues long. Trimming removed 6 bases at V and 5 bases at J, with 11 bases between. CDR1 and CDR2 from the germline V gene are MNHEY and SMNVEV (reference sequence). CDR3 sequence: CASSPRRDNEQFF. The DNA of the CDR3 is TGTGCCAGCAGCCCCCGTAGAGACAATGAGCAGTTCTTC.

J is TRBJ1-3 and V is TRBV29-1, with TRBD1 matching 7 bases. This CDR3 comprises 14 residues. V shed 5 bases and J 0 bases; nucleotides not matched to a gene: 4. In germline, CDR1 is SQVTM, CDR2 ANQGSEA. The CDR3 here is CSVSDRASGNTIYF. The CDR3 DNA reads TGCAGCGTTAGCGACAGGGCCTCTGGAAACACCATATATTTT.

The V call is TRBV7-9, the J call TRBJ2-7; no firm D call. The V gene's germline CDR1 is SEHNR and CDR2 FQNEAQ (reference sequence). The CDR3 covers 15 residues. The V gene lost 3 bases and the J gene lost 0 bases, with 12 bases spanning the gap. DNA for the CDR3: TGTGCCAGCAGCTTTTCCGACTTGAGCTCCTACGAGCAGTACTTC. Translation gives CASSFSDLSSYEQYF.

V gene TRBV30 combines with J gene TRBJ2-2, with 8 bases lining up with TRBD1. Losses at the gene ends were 5 bases for V and 0 bases for J; bases not matched to a gene: 5. The CDR3 covers 15 residues. Germline assignment: CDR1 GTSNPN and CDR2 SVGIG (reference sequence). In DNA, the CDR3 is TGTGCCTGGGAACGGACAGGGACGAACACCGGGGAGCTGTTTTTT. Amino acid sequence: CAWERTGTNTGELFF.

The chain links TRBV6-5 to TRBJ2-5; maybe TRBD2 (6 bases). The CDR3 consists of 15 residues. Germline V gives CDR1 MNHEY, CDR2 SVGAGI. Trimming shortened V by 5 bases and J by 5 bases, and 18 bases separated the two germline ends. In nucleotides, the CDR3 is TGTGCCAGCAGTCCTTTAGGGACTGCGCGGGAGACCCAGTACTTC. Protein sequence: CASSPLGTARETQYF.

This chain's CDR3 is CASSAAGPSYNEQFF. The CDR3 DNA reads TGTGCCAGCAGCGCCGCGGGACCCTCCTACAATGAGCAGTTCTTC. The rearrangement joins TRBV9 to TRBJ2-1; tentatively, D is TRBD2 (6 bases). V lost 3 bases to trimming and J lost 0 bases, with 10 bases between them. The germline V gene encodes CDR1 SGDLS and CDR2 YYNGEE. The CDR3 sequence is 15 residues long.

The chain uses TRBV9 and TRBJ2-7; 7 positions match TRBD1. V lost 7 bases to trimming and J lost 0 bases; unmatched junction nucleotides: 10. This CDR3 comprises 15 residues. CDR1 is SGDLS and CDR2 is YYNGEE in the germline V gene. For the CDR3, the DNA is TGTGCCAGCCCCTTTCCGGGACAGATCTCCTACGAGCAGTACTTC. Translation: CASPFPGQISYEQYF. The full variable domain, with the rest looked up from reference TRBV9 and TRBJ2-7, is DSGVTQTPKHLITATGQRVTLRCSPRSGDLSVYWYQQSLDQGLQFLIQYYNGEERAKGNILERFSAQQFPDLHSELNLSSLELGDSALYFCASPFPGQISYEQYFGPGTRLTVT.

This sequence joins TRBV28 and TRBJ1-2; D might be TRBD1 (5 bases). The CDR3 loop spans 13 amino acids. Trimming shortened V by 3 bases and J by 8 bases, and 13 bases separated the two germline ends. Germline V gene data show CDR1 as MDHEN and CDR2 as SYDVKM. CDR3 nucleotides: TGTGCCAGCAGTTTTCAGGGCCCGAAGGGCTACACCTTC. Its translation: CASSFQGPKGYTF.

The V gene is TRBV7-2, the J gene TRBJ2-5; D is undetermined. Germline assignment: CDR1 SGHTA and CDR2 FQGNSA. Trimming stripped 6 bases from V and 2 bases from J, with 4 bases between. The CDR3 extends over 11 amino acids. The CDR3 sequence is CASRTQETQYF. The CDR3 DNA sequence: TGTGCCAGCAGGACTCAAGAGACCCAGTACTTC.

This chain joins TRBV29-1 and TRBJ2-3, with D possibly matching TRBD2 (5 bases). This CDR3 has 12 amino acids. V was cut by 5 bases and J by 4 bases, with 10 bases left in between. CDR1 and CDR2 from the germline V gene are SQVTM and ANQGSEA. The CDR3 here is CSVKVASDTQYF. CDR3 coding DNA: TGCAGCGTTAAGGTAGCGTCAGATACGCAGTATTTT.

V is TRBV6-1 and J is TRBJ2-7, with 12 bases aligning to TRBD2. The CDR3 length is 15 residues. Germline CDR1 is MNHNS and CDR2 is SASEGT. Germline trimming cut 10 bases from V and 1 base from J; bases unmatched to any gene: 8. The CDR3 sequence is CATSGTSGSSYEQYF. In nucleotides, the CDR3 is TGTGCCACCTCCGGGACTAGCGGGTCGTCCTACGAGCAGTACTTC.

The chain recombines TRBV14 with TRBJ2-3; D is perhaps TRBD2 (6 bases). The CDR3 is made up of 15 amino acids. Germline V gene lookup returns CDR1 SGHDN and CDR2 FVKESK. Trimming removed 1 base at V and 2 bases at J, with 10 bases between. This CDR3 reads CASSQGGANTDTQYF. As DNA, the CDR3 is TGTGCCAGCAGCCAAGGCGGGGCAAACACAGATACGCAGTATTTT.

This sequence joins TRBV5-4 and TRBJ1-2; no clear D gene. Trimming cost V 0 bases and J 5 bases, with 11 bases left between them. The germline V gene encodes CDR1 SGHNT and CDR2 YYREEE (reference sequence). The CDR3 has 14 residues. This CDR3 is CASSLADNLYGYTF. The CDR3 nucleotides are TGTGCCAGCAGCTTGGCCGACAACCTATATGGCTACACCTTC.

The chain recombines TRBV7-2 with TRBJ1-5; 8 nucleotides align to TRBD1. From germline, CDR1 is SGHTA and CDR2 FQGNSA. The CDR3 runs 17 residues. V was clipped by 0 bases and J by 2 bases; unmatched bases: 6. The CDR3 nucleotides read TGTGCCAGCAGCTTAGCGTTAGGGACAGGAGGCAATCAGCCCCAGCATTTT. Protein product: CASSLALGTGGNQPQHF.

The V gene is TRBV27, the J gene TRBJ1-6; TRBD1 might be the D (6 bases). The CDR3 has 15 residues. Trimming shortened V by 6 bases and J by 2 bases, and 11 bases separated the two germline ends. Germline CDR1 and CDR2: MNHEY and SMNVEV (reference sequence). CDR3 loop: CASSPGATYNSPLHF. CDR3 DNA sequence: TGTGCCAGCAGCCCAGGGGCCACCTATAATTCACCCCTCCACTTT.

This clone occurred a few times. This chain links TRBV27 with TRBJ2-2; possibly TRBD1 for D (5 bases). Germline assignment: CDR1 MNHEY and CDR2 SMNVEV (reference sequence). The CDR3 is 14 residues long. Deletions cut 3 bases from V and 5 bases from J, with 10 bases between. CDR3 sequence: CASSLQGRTGELFF. DNA of the CDR3: TGTGCCAGCAGTTTGCAGGGTCGGACCGGGGAGCTGTTTTTT.

The chain combines TRBV18 with TRBJ1-1; D call uncertain. Deletions cut 0 bases from V and 4 bases from J, with 9 bases between. The V gene's germline CDR1 is KGHSH and CDR2 LQKENI. This CDR3 contains 14 residues. For the CDR3, the DNA is TGTGCCAGCTCACCACCGGGTGAGGGCACTGAAGCTTTCTTT. Its protein product is CASSPPGEGTEAFF. Based on the CDR3 plus reference TRBV18 and TRBJ1-1, the full variable domain is NAGVMQNPRHLVRRRGQEARLRCSPMKGHSHVYWYRQLPEEGLKFMVYLQKENIIDESGMPKERFSAEFPKEGPSILRIQQVVRGDSAAYFCASSPPGEGTEAFFGQGTRLTVV.

The genes are TRBV5-4 and TRBJ1-4; 8 bases line up with TRBD1. CDR3 length: 17 amino acids. Trimming took 4 bases from V and 0 from J; bases not matched to a gene: 8. Germline-derived CDR1 and CDR2 are SGHNT and YYREEE (reference sequence). CDR3 sequence: CASSPGQGVATNEKLFF. CDR3 nucleotides: TGTGCCAGCAGCCCAGGACAGGGAGTAGCAACTAATGAAAAACTGTTTTTT.

The rearrangement uses TRBV4-3 and TRBJ2-2, with 9 nucleotides matching TRBD1. Trimming cost V 1 base and J 0 bases; bases outside gene matches: 3. CDR1 and CDR2 (germline): LGHNA, YSLEER. CDR3 length equals 17 residues. CDR3 coding DNA: TGCGCCAGCAGCCAAGGACAGGGGGGAACGAACACCGGGGAGCTGTTTTTT. Its translation is CASSQGQGGTNTGELFF.

V usage is TRBV6-1 and J usage is TRBJ1-5, with 7 nucleotides matching TRBD1. The CDR3 runs 15 residues. The V gene's germline CDR1 is MNHNS and CDR2 SASEGT. J lost 6 bases, V lost 3 bases, and 8 bases had no gene match. CDR3 sequence reads: CASSESLGGGQPQHF. The CDR3, as DNA: TGTGCCAGCAGTGAGTCCTTAGGGGGCGGTCAGCCCCAGCATTTT.

The gene calls are TRBV28 and TRBJ1-3; D uncertain. Per germline, CDR1 MDHEN and CDR2 SYDVKM. V was clipped by 2 bases and J by 0 bases, with 5 bases between them. The CDR3 is 14 amino acids. CDR3 amino acids: CASSLIGSGNTIYF. The CDR3 nucleotides read TGTGCCAGCAGTTTAATCGGCTCTGGAAACACCATATATTTT.

This chain joins TRBV4-3 and TRBJ2-7; 8 bases are shared with TRBD1. Looked up from germline, CDR1 is LGHNA and CDR2 is YSLEER. Losses at the gene ends were 6 bases for V and 2 bases for J; bases not matched to a gene: 6. This CDR3 region has 14 residues. The CDR3 sequence is CASSQDRAAYEQYF. DNA of the CDR3: TGCGCCAGCAGTCAGGACAGGGCCGCCTACGAGCAGTACTTC.

This chain links TRBV2 with TRBJ2-2; D perhaps matches TRBD1 (5 bases). V gave up 11 bases and J gave up 5 bases, with 18 bases separating them. CDR1 and CDR2 (germline): SNHLY, FYNNEI. This CDR3 has 14 amino acids. The CDR3 nucleotides are TGTGCCTGCCTGGGGCGCGAAGAAACCGGGGAGCTGTTTTTT. Its translation is CACLGREETGELFF. The full variable domain, in which reference TRBV2 and TRBJ2-2 provide the parts outside the CDR3, is EPEVTQTPSHQVTQMGQEVILRCVPISNHLYFYWYRQILGQKVEFLVSFYNNEISEKSEIFDDQFSVERPDGSNFTLKIRSTKLEDSAMYFCACLGREETGELFFGEGSRLTVL.

For this clone: Since a much larger clone is just one base distant, this may be a read error. Given the absence of the conserved phenylalanine or tryptophan at the CDR3 end, a read error is likely. The rearrangement joins TRBV25-1 to TRBJ1-6, with 9 bases aligning to TRBD1. Germline V gene data show CDR1 as MGHDK and CDR2 as SYGVNS. This CDR3 comprises 14 residues. Trimming at V came to 4 bases and at J to 10 bases, leaving 5 bases not matched to a gene. DNA of the CDR3: TGTGCCAGCAGTGCCGGGACAGGGTTATCACCCCTCCACGTT. Amino acid sequence: CASSAGTGLSPLHV.